A single sample gave rise to the 31 T cell receptor beta chains below, sequenced in a study of CD8+ T cells in alopecia areata. Reverse transcription of extracted RNA yielded cDNA, which provided the sequencing template. TCRdb's table, derived via immunoSEQ multiplex PCR, lists solely in-frame clones and lacks some. The data hold 180,000 or so clones, with roughly 53% observed a single time. Treatment meaning: oral pan-JAK inhibitor, 5-10 mg twice daily. The sequencing used CD8+ T cells sorted from blood, collected at week 24, from a patient treated with tofacitinib. The receptors originated from a human donor with alopecia areata.

The chain joins TRBV27 to TRBJ1-1; the D gene is possibly TRBD1 (6 bases). This CDR3 has 14 amino acids. The V end lost 6 bases, the J end lost 6 bases, and 17 bases lay between the germline ends. The germline V gene has CDR1 MNHEY and CDR2 SMNVEV (reference sequence). The CDR3 sequence is CASRLVSWGPEAFF. CDR3 nucleotides: TGTGCCAGCAGGCTGGTTAGTTGGGGGCCTGAAGCTTTCTTT.

This clone showed up just a few times. The CDR3 sequence: CASSEPRDTGGETQYF. The CDR3, as DNA: TGCGCCAGCAGTGAACCCCGGGACACTGGAGGGGAGACCCAGTACTTC. The chain carries TRBV10-2 and TRBJ2-5; D may correspond to TRBD1 or TRBD2 (6 bases each). The CDR3 sequence is 16 residues long. The germline V gene encodes CDR1 WSHSY and CDR2 SAAADI. Trimming shortened V by 3 bases and J by 5 bases, and 19 bases separated the two germline ends.

CDR3: CASSIERLSNTEAFF. The CDR3 nucleotides are TGTGCCAGTAGTATAGAACGGTTATCGAACACTGAAGCTTTCTTT. The V and J genes are TRBV19 and TRBJ1-1; D not resolved. Germline lookup yields CDR1 LNHDA and CDR2 SQIVND (reference sequence). V dropped 0 bases and J dropped 1 base, with 9 bases sitting between them. The CDR3 has 15 residues.

This sequence joins TRBV30 and TRBJ1-4, with 7 bases matching TRBD1. The J segment lost 10 bases and the V segment lost 3 bases, leaving 8 bases of the junction unmatched. This CDR3 is built from 13 residues. CDR1 and CDR2 from the germline V gene are GTSNPN and SVGIG (reference sequence). The CDR3 reads CAWSSGGLGKLFF. The CDR3 bases are TGTGCCTGGAGCTCAGGGGGACTAGGAAAACTGTTTTTT.

The chain recombines TRBV5-4 with TRBJ2-7; D gene uncertain. CDR1 SGHNT and CDR2 YYREEE come from the germline V gene (reference sequence). Trimming cost V 3 bases and J 2 bases, with 9 bases left between them. This CDR3 is 13 amino acids long. Here the CDR3 reads CASSSTTTYEQYF. For the CDR3, the DNA is TGTGCCAGCAGCTCCACGACCACCTACGAGCAGTACTTC.

The V gene is TRBV7-3, the J gene TRBJ2-3; weak D call: TRBD1 (6 bases). Trimming took 5 bases from V and 4 from J, leaving 10 bases between them. The germline V gene has CDR1 SGHTA and CDR2 FQGTGA. CDR3 length: 13 residues. CDR3 protein: CASSQGGADTQYF. The CDR3, as DNA: TGTGCCAGCAGCCAAGGGGGAGCAGATACGCAGTATTTT.

The sample holds one count of this clone. The chain couples TRBV10-1 to TRBJ2-7; D remains unclear. Germline values: CDR1 WNHNN, CDR2 SYGVQD (reference sequence). V gave up 3 bases and J gave up 3 bases, with 9 bases separating them. The CDR3 spans 13 residues. The CDR3 sequence: CASSDGYGYEQYF. CDR3 sequence (DNA): TGCGCCAGCAGTGATGGTTACGGCTACGAGCAGTACTTC.

Only a few counts were recorded for this clone. This sequence joins TRBV30 and TRBJ1-5, with 7 bases aligning to TRBD1. The CDR3 runs 17 residues. Trimming took 2 bases from V and 1 from J; bases not matched to a gene: 11. Per the germline V gene, CDR1 is GTSNPN and CDR2 is SVGIG (reference sequence). CDR3 in amino acids: CAWSQPQGGVSNQPQHF. The CDR3 DNA is TGTGCCTGGAGTCAACCTCAGGGGGGAGTAAGCAATCAGCCCCAGCATTTT.

V usage is TRBV5-1 and J usage is TRBJ2-7, with 7 bases lining up with TRBD1. The germline V gene has CDR1 SGHRS and CDR2 YFSETQ. V shed 3 bases and J 5 bases; nucleotides not matched to a gene: 8. The CDR3 has 14 amino acids. The CDR3 here is CASSSYRQGNEQYF. The CDR3 coding sequence is TGCGCCAGCAGCTCCTACCGACAGGGCAACGAGCAGTACTTC.

The table lists this clone with a count of one. The rearrangement uses TRBV9 and TRBJ1-5, with 8 bases lining up with TRBD1. V trimming: 4 bases; J trimming: 4 bases; junction bases outside the gene matches: 7. Germline V gene lookup returns CDR1 SGDLS and CDR2 YYNGEE. The CDR3 loop spans 15 amino acids. The CDR3 nucleotides read TGTGCCAGCAGCACCGGACAGGGAACGAATCAGCCCCAGCATTTT. Protein sequence: CASSTGQGTNQPQHF.

The V call is TRBV4-3, the J call TRBJ1-1, with 7 bases matching TRBD1. The V gene's germline CDR1 is LGHNA and CDR2 YSLEER. V lost 4 bases and J lost 0; bases outside the gene matches: 5. This CDR3 has 15 amino acids. The CDR3 DNA is TGCGCCAGCAGCCCGACAGGGCAGATGAACACTGAAGCTTTCTTT. It yields the protein CASSPTGQMNTEAFF.

This clone has just one count. The chain is built from TRBV28 and TRBJ1-1; D unresolved. The V gene's germline CDR1 is MDHEN and CDR2 SYDVKM. Trimming shortened V by 2 bases and J by 8 bases, and 6 bases separated the two germline ends. This CDR3 spans 11 amino acids. CDR3 protein: CASSLAAEAFF. The DNA for the CDR3 is TGTGCCAGCAGTTTAGCTGCCGAAGCTTTCTTT.

This chain links TRBV7-6 with TRBJ1-4; D perhaps matches TRBD1 (5 bases). This CDR3 is built from 15 residues. Germline CDR1 reads SGHVS; CDR2 reads FNYEAQ. Deletions cut 1 base from V and 6 bases from J, with 12 bases between. The CDR3: CASSLGRGLDEKLFF. As DNA, the CDR3 is TGTGCCAGCAGCTTAGGGAGGGGATTGGATGAAAAACTGTTTTTT.

V is TRBV2 and J is TRBJ2-1; 10 nucleotides agree with TRBD1. Trimming removed 11 bases from V and 7 bases from J; junction bases left unmatched: 5. This CDR3 contains 12 residues. Looked up from germline, CDR1 is SNHLY and CDR2 is FYNNEI. The DNA of the CDR3 is TGTGCCGGGAGGGACAGGGGTAATGAGCAGTTCTTC. It translates to CAGRDRGNEQFF.

DNA of the CDR3: TGTGCCAGCAGCTTGGTACAGGGGGGCCCCTACGAGCAGTACTTC. The encoded protein is CASSLVQGGPYEQYF. The chain is built from TRBV11-2 and TRBJ2-7, with TRBD1 matching 8 bases. Germline trimming cut 3 bases from V and 2 bases from J; bases unmatched to any gene: 6. The CDR3 is made up of 15 amino acids. CDR1 is SGHAT, CDR2 FQNNGV, per germline.

The chain links TRBV30 to TRBJ1-2; possible D gene TRBD1, 5 bases. CDR1 and CDR2 from the germline V gene are GTSNPN and SVGIG (reference sequence). This CDR3 contains 11 residues. V gave up 2 bases and J gave up 10 bases, with 11 bases separating them. The CDR3 coding sequence is TGTGCCTGGAGTAGGGACTGGGACTACACCTTC. This gives the protein CAWSRDWDYTF.

V and J are TRBV30 and TRBJ1-1; the D gene is possibly TRBD1 (5 bases). The germline gives CDR1 GTSNPN, CDR2 SVGIG (reference sequence). This CDR3 is built from 13 residues. Trimming left V 7 bases short and J 6 bases short, with 18 bases between. In DNA form, the CDR3 reads TGTGCCTCGGGGACCGACCGGGACGCTGAAGCTTTCTTT. Translated: CASGTDRDAEAFF. Looking up the rest from reference TRBV30 and TRBJ1-1 gives the full variable domain: SQTIHQWPATLVQPVGSPLSLECTVEGTSNPNLYWYRQAAGRGLQLLFYSVGIGQISSEVPQNLSASRPQDRQFILSSKKLLLSDSGFYLCASGTDRDAEAFFGQGTRLTVV.

The CDR3 is CATSRENSEQYF. The CDR3 DNA follows: TGTGCCACCAGCAGAGAGAATTCCGAGCAGTACTTC. The chain combines TRBV15 with TRBJ2-7; D gene unclear. The V and J ends lost 0 bases and 6 bases respectively, with 6 bases between them. There are 12 residues in the CDR3. Germline V lookup: CDR1 LNHNV, CDR2 YYDKDF (reference sequence). Full variable domain (missing parts from reference TRBV15 and TRBJ2-7): DAMVIQNPRYQVTQFGKPVTLSCSQTLNHNVMYWYQQKSSQAPKLLFHYYDKDFNNEADTPDNFQSRRPNTSFCFLDIRSPGLGDTAMYLCATSRENSEQYFGPGTRLTVT.

This clone was counted between two and nine times. This chain connects TRBV2 to TRBJ2-7; D might be TRBD1 (6 bases). Trimming removed 8 bases at V and 5 bases at J, with 13 bases between. The CDR3 is made up of 12 amino acids. Germline V gene sequence: CDR1 SNHLY, CDR2 FYNNEI. CDR3 nucleotide sequence: TGTGCCAGCGATATCAACAGGGACGAGCAGTACTTC. Translation: CASDINRDEQYF.

V gene TRBV30 combines with J gene TRBJ1-2, with TRBD1 as a possible D gene (6 bases). V was cut by 8 bases and J by 2 bases, with 12 bases left in between. This CDR3 region has 12 residues. Germline V gene data show CDR1 as GTSNPN and CDR2 as SVGIG (reference sequence). The CDR3 reads CATGQKNYGYTF. The CDR3 DNA reads TGTGCCACGGGACAAAAGAACTATGGCTACACCTTC. The whole variable domain, remainder taken from reference TRBV30 and TRBJ1-2, is SQTIHQWPATLVQPVGSPLSLECTVEGTSNPNLYWYRQAAGRGLQLLFYSVGIGQISSEVPQNLSASRPQDRQFILSSKKLLLSDSGFYLCATGQKNYGYTFGSGTRLTVV.

This rearrangement joins TRBV18 to TRBJ2-7; TRBD1 matches 7 bases. V lost 5 bases and J lost 0; bases outside the gene matches: 10. This CDR3 has 16 residues. From germline, CDR1 is KGHSH and CDR2 LQKENI. CDR3 bases: TGTGCCAGCTCAACCCGGACAGGACCGAGCTCCTACGAGCAGTACTTC. This sequence encodes CASSTRTGPSSYEQYF.

The chain is built from TRBV5-6 and TRBJ2-3, with D possibly being TRBD2 (6 bases). The CDR3 runs to 17 residues. Deletions cut 4 bases from V and 2 bases from J, with 20 bases between. Germline loops: CDR1 SGHDT, CDR2 YYEEEE. The CDR3 reads CASSQDIGGEFTDTQYF. The CDR3, as DNA: TGTGCCAGCAGCCAAGACATTGGCGGGGAATTCACAGATACGCAGTATTTT.

On this clone: Additional DNA sequences in this sample encode the identical CDR3. This chain connects TRBV4-3 to TRBJ2-7; TRBD1 is a possible D gene (7 bases). V was trimmed by 0 bases and J by 1 base, leaving 10 bases between them. CDR1 is LGHNA, CDR2 YSLEER, per germline. The CDR3 runs 15 residues. The CDR3 DNA sequence: TGCGCCAGCAGCCAAGATGCAGGGGGGTCCTACGAGCAGTACTTC. Its protein is CASSQDAGGSYEQYF.

The chain joins TRBV4-3 to TRBJ1-5, with D perhaps matching TRBD1 (5 bases). Trimming stripped 0 bases from V and 4 bases from J, with 22 bases between. The CDR3 length is 19 residues. Germline-derived CDR1 and CDR2 are LGHNA and YSLEER. CDR3 DNA sequence: TGCGCCAGCAGCCAAGATGCACCGGGGGGGGAACTCATTAATCAGCCCCAGCATTTT. Its protein product is CASSQDAPGGELINQPQHF.

The chain combines TRBV11-3 with TRBJ2-7, with D possibly being TRBD2 (5 bases). This CDR3 spans 15 amino acids. Germline V lookup: CDR1 SGHNT, CDR2 YENEEA. Trimming took 2 bases from V and 5 from J, leaving 16 bases between them. The CDR3 reads CASSLYGEDWDEQYF. The CDR3 DNA reads TGTGCCAGCAGCTTATACGGGGAAGATTGGGACGAGCAGTACTTC. Supplemented by reference TRBV11-3 and TRBJ2-7, the full variable domain reads EAGVVQSPRYKIIEKKQPVAFWCNPISGHNTLYWYLQNLGQGPELLIRYENEEAVDDSQLPKDRFSAERLKGVDSTLKIQPAELGDSAVYLCASSLYGEDWDEQYFGPGTRLTVT.

This sequence joins TRBV27 and TRBJ1-1; D gene ambiguous. With 2 bases removed from V and 5 bases from J, the gap between germline ends came to 9 bases. Germline V gives CDR1 MNHEY, CDR2 SMNVEV (reference sequence). The CDR3 runs to 13 residues. In DNA form, the CDR3 reads TGTGCCAGCAGTTTACGAGGGTGGACTGAAGCTTTCTTT. This codes for CASSLRGWTEAFF.

This clone was seen more than once but under ten times. The gene calls are TRBV29-1 and TRBJ1-1; maybe TRBD1 (5 bases). The germline CDR1 and CDR2 sequences are SQVTM and ANQGSEA. The ends were cut back, 3 bases at V and 4 bases at J, with 9 bases in the middle. This CDR3 is 12 amino acids long. The CDR3 DNA is TGCAGCGTTGATAGAAGGGGCACTGAAGCTTTCTTT. Protein product: CSVDRRGTEAFF.

This chain links TRBV27 with TRBJ2-1; either TRBD1 or TRBD2 may fit D (6 bases each). Trimming removed 6 bases at V and 5 bases at J, with 17 bases between. Germline CDR1 is MNHEY and CDR2 is SMNVEV (reference sequence). The CDR3 has 15 residues. The CDR3 loop reads CASRVEGGRDNEQFF. DNA for the CDR3: TGTGCCAGCAGAGTAGAGGGGGGCAGGGACAATGAGCAGTTCTTC.

In its sample, this clone was seen a few times. V usage is TRBV13 and J usage is TRBJ1-1; the match to TRBD1 covers 7 bases. V shed 2 bases, J shed 0 bases, and the junction held 9 bases outside the gene matches. Germline values: CDR1 PRHDT, CDR2 FYEKMQ (reference sequence). There are 17 residues in the CDR3. The CDR3 loop is CASSLSRGQAMNTEAFF. Written as DNA, the CDR3 is TGTGCCAGCAGCTTAAGTCGCGGACAGGCTATGAACACTGAAGCTTTCTTT.

The chain uses TRBV5-1 and TRBJ1-2; D might be TRBD1 (5 bases). This CDR3 has 14 amino acids. Germline CDR1 reads SGHRS; CDR2 reads YFSETQ. Trimming stripped 0 bases from V and 4 bases from J, with 10 bases between. In DNA, the CDR3 is TGCGCCAGCAGCTTGGCCGACAGAGTCTATGGCTACACCTTC. This translates into CASSLADRVYGYTF.

A few counts support this clone. The chain carries TRBV4-3 and TRBJ1-2; D not certain. Germline V gives CDR1 LGHNA, CDR2 YSLEER. The CDR3 runs 15 residues. Trimming took off 1 base at V and 4 bases at J, with 13 bases between the two ends. Here the CDR3 reads CASSQAQDPFYGYTF. DNA for the CDR3: TGCGCCAGCAGCCAAGCTCAGGACCCTTTCTATGGCTACACCTTC.